This TCR beta chain was profiled in a study of blood T cells in healthy people across ages. In regard to this clonotype: The antigen is unknown.

The study recruited healthy Caucasian donors from Russia who were aged about 6 to 90. Total RNA extracted from each sample amounted to at least 6 micrograms. V was pared by 5 bases and J by 7 bases, with 13 bases of the junction left unmatched. This CDR3 comprises 16 residues. Findings and caveats of the study: Older individuals had lower TCR beta diversity per million T cells (the decline was roughly linear).

Together with a sample-barcoded 5' primer, a J-beta primer mix was included in a second PCR lasting about 6 to 11 cycles. MiXCR was run by TCRdb on the 5' RACE reads, yielding one entry per CDR3 protein. In the table there are 1.4 million or so distinct CDR3 sequences, roughly 43% of which are singletons. The source material was blood. This receptor was taken from a woman aged 18-30 years in good health. The chain has TRBV12-3 or TRBV12-4 and TRBJ2-1; 8 bases line up with TRBD2. For the CDR3, the DNA is TGTGCCAGCAGTCCCCTTAGCGGGGAGGGCGGGAATGAGCAGTTCTTC. Translating gives CASSPLSGEGGNEQFF.